Following are 29 T cell receptor beta chains from one sample sequenced in a study of PD-1 blockade in classical Hodgkin lymphoma (dated by TCRdb to the early 2020s). Library construction relied on the immunoSEQ multiplex PCR assay. The immuneACCESS repertoire file appears here via TCRdb, limited to in-frame rearrangements. These files lack a portion of the clones; in checked studies, under half of the deficit traces to unresolved V genes, and the cause of the others is not known. This sample comprises some 48,000 clones, roughly three quarters of them detected only once. Under 20% of the sample rests with the top ten. In light of the paper, this sample's time point label describes: cycle 4 day 1 (C4D1), after five to seven weeks of nivolumab. Relapse after autologous stem cell transplantation had occurred in all trial patients, and cohorts A, B and C were distinguished by prior brentuximab vedotin exposure.

The sequences come from peripheral blood mononuclear cells (PBMCs), collected before the fourth cycle of nivolumab. These receptors were taken from a human donor with classical Hodgkin lymphoma.

J is TRBJ2-7 and V is TRBV27; D is undetermined. CDR1 and CDR2 (germline): MNHEY, SMNVEV (reference sequence). The CDR3 is 14 amino acids. V lost 3 bases and J lost 0, with 9 bases in between. The CDR3 nucleotides are TGTGCCAGCAGTTTCCCGGGCAACTCCTACGAGCAGTACTTC. It codes for CASSFPGNSYEQYF.

The genes are TRBV18 and TRBJ2-7, with 7 bases aligning to TRBD1. CDR1 is KGHSH and CDR2 is LQKENI in the germline V gene. V shed 1 base, J shed 4 bases, and the junction held 4 bases outside the gene matches. This CDR3 spans 14 amino acids. CDR3 in amino acids: CASSPQGAVYEQYF. As DNA, the CDR3 is TGTGCCAGCTCACCACAGGGGGCGGTTTACGAGCAGTACTTC.

The chain carries TRBV9 and TRBJ2-1; 8 nucleotides agree with TRBD1. The ends lost 5 bases at V and 9 bases at J; junction bases unmatched: 7. The CDR3 has 13 amino acids. Germline V gives CDR1 SGDLS, CDR2 YYNGEE. CDR3 residues: CASRPMTGAEQFF. The CDR3 DNA follows: TGTGCCAGCAGACCAATGACAGGGGCTGAGCAGTTCTTC.

This clone was seen once. An end of the junction does not agree with germline; a read error may underlie this. The V gene is TRBV7-9, the J gene TRBJ1-5, with TRBD1 matching over 7 bases. The CDR3 spans 13 residues. Germline CDR1 reads SEHNR; CDR2 reads FQNEAQ (reference sequence). The CDR3 protein is CASSQNDRDPQHF. The CDR3 nucleotides read TGCGCCAGCAGCCAAAATGACAGGGATCCCCAGCATTTT.

The CDR3 is CAWKRTGTRWWGYEQYF. The CDR3 bases are TGTGCCTGGAAGCGGACAGGGACAAGGTGGTGGGGATACGAGCAGTACTTC. The chain employs TRBV30 and TRBJ2-7, with 8 bases aligning to TRBD1. V shed 4 bases and J 4 bases; nucleotides not matched to a gene: 18. This CDR3 comprises 17 residues. Looked up from germline, CDR1 is GTSNPN and CDR2 is SVGIG (reference sequence).

The V call is TRBV5-4, the J call TRBJ2-3; no clear D. This CDR3 region has 13 residues. Germline assignment: CDR1 SGHNT and CDR2 YYREEE (reference sequence). The V and J ends lost 4 bases and 1 base respectively, with 7 bases between them. CDR3 loop: CASSPTGTDTQYF. CDR3 coding DNA: TGTGCCAGCAGCCCGACTGGCACAGATACGCAGTATTTT.

The chain employs TRBV5-1 and TRBJ1-2; 7 bases agree with TRBD1. In germline, CDR1 is SGHRS, CDR2 YFSETQ. V lost 0 bases, J lost 7 bases, and 6 bases stayed unmatched. The CDR3 spans 14 residues. In nucleotides, the CDR3 is TGCGCCAGCAGCTTGGACAGGGGCTCAGGTGGCTACACCTTC. It codes for CASSLDRGSGGYTF.

Of note for this clone: An end of the junction does not agree with germline; a read error may underlie this. The rearrangement uses TRBV28 and TRBJ1-1; TRBD1 is a possible D gene (5 bases). The V gene's germline CDR1 is MDHEN and CDR2 SYDVKM. This CDR3 has 14 amino acids. The CDR3 loop reads CATASVDMKTEAFF. CDR3 in DNA: TGTGCCACAGCCTCCGTGGACATGAAAACTGAAGCTTTCTTT.

V is TRBV19 and J is TRBJ2-3; 12 nucleotides align to TRBD2. CDR1 LNHDA and CDR2 SQIVND come from the germline V gene (reference sequence). The length of the CDR3 is 16 residues. V shed 9 bases and J 1 base; nucleotides not matched to a gene: 8. The CDR3 coding sequence is TGTGCCAGCTCTAGCGGGAGGGCCCCGGGCACAGATACGCAGTATTTT. Amino acid sequence: CASSSGRAPGTDTQYF.

The genes are TRBV2 and TRBJ2-7, with 11 bases aligning to TRBD2. From germline, CDR1 is SNHLY and CDR2 FYNNEI. V lost 6 bases, J lost 9 bases, and 13 bases stayed unmatched. This CDR3 is 15 amino acids long. The CDR3 region is CASRTGTSGNLGQYF. CDR3 nucleotides: TGTGCCAGCAGAACCGGGACTAGCGGTAACCTGGGGCAGTACTTC.

This chain uses TRBV1 with TRBJ2-6; the D call of TRBD2 is as the table states it, not checked on the DNA. TRBV1 corresponds to a pseudogene. The CDR3 spans 18 residues. This chain's CDR3 is CTSSQVQDSSSGANVLTF. The CDR3 nucleotides read TGCACCAGCAGCCAAGTGCAGGACTCGAGCTCTGGGGCCAACGTCCTGACTTTC.

This clone has only one observation. The V call is TRBV20-1, the J call TRBJ2-1; no clear D gene. Germline CDR1 and CDR2: DFQATT and SNEGSKA (reference sequence). The CDR3 totals 11 residues. V lost 5 bases to trimming and J lost 16 bases, with 18 bases between them. CDR3 region: CSAGLGAGPFF. DNA of the CDR3: TGCAGTGCTGGCCTAGGTGCCGGCCCCTTCTTC.

The V gene is TRBV10-3, the J gene TRBJ1-2; 9 bases align to TRBD1. Unmatched junction bases numbered 5, after V lost 7 bases and J lost 2 bases. From germline, CDR1 is ENHRY and CDR2 SYGVKD. This CDR3 has 14 residues. CDR3 nucleotides: TGTGCCATCACCCGGGACAGGGAAAACTATGGCTACACCTTC. Its protein is CAITRDRENYGYTF.

CDR3 DNA sequence: TGTGCCACCAGCCCCGGGACTACAAGCTCCTACGAGCAGTACTTC. Translated: CATSPGTTSSYEQYF. The rearrangement links TRBV15 to TRBJ2-7; 7 bases are a match to TRBD2. This CDR3 comprises 15 residues. CDR1 is LNHNV, CDR2 YYDKDF, per germline (reference sequence). V shed 5 bases, J shed 0 bases, and the junction held 7 bases outside the gene matches.

In its sample, this clone was seen once. The chain uses TRBV5-6 and TRBJ2-1, with 7 bases that match TRBD1. The CDR3 sequence is 17 residues long. Germline V gives CDR1 SGHDT, CDR2 YYEEEE. Trimming removed 0 bases from V and 3 bases from J; junction bases left unmatched: 9. DNA for the CDR3: TGTGCCAGCAGCTTGGCCAGGGGGTCAATTCGCTACAATGAGCAGTTCTTC. Encoded protein: CASSLARGSIRYNEQFF. Filled out from reference TRBV5-6 and TRBJ2-1, the complete variable domain reads DAGVTQSPTHLIKTRGQQVTLRCSPKSGHDTVSWYQQALGQGPQFIFQYYEEEERQRGNFPDRFSGHQFPNYSSELNVNALLLGDSALYLCASSLARGSIRYNEQFFGPGTRLTVL.

This chain links TRBV4-1 with TRBJ2-7; D might be TRBD1 (7 bases). The germline CDR1 and CDR2 sequences are MGHRA and YSYEKL. This CDR3 has 15 residues. Trimming took 4 bases from V and 7 from J, leaving 20 bases between them. The CDR3 DNA follows: TGCGCCAGCAGCCGTGACAGGGAGGTCGGAGCGGAGCAGTACTTC. Its protein is CASSRDREVGAEQYF.

This clone was counted only a few times. The chain links TRBV5-5 to TRBJ2-2, with D unresolved. CDR1 and CDR2 from the germline V gene are SGHKS and YYEKEE (reference sequence). The V and J ends lost 4 bases and 5 bases respectively, with 9 bases between them. The CDR3 covers 13 residues. The chain's CDR3 is CASSPDTTGELFF. The CDR3 coding sequence is TGTGCCAGCAGCCCGGATACTACCGGGGAGCTGTTTTTT.

V is TRBV15 and J is TRBJ2-3; D is undetermined. The germline V gene encodes CDR1 LNHNV and CDR2 YYDKDF (reference sequence). The CDR3 totals 17 residues. With 0 bases removed from V and 0 bases from J, the gap between germline ends came to 13 bases. CDR3 sequence reads: CATSRDFRAPSTDTQYF. In nucleotides, the CDR3 is TGTGCCACCAGCAGAGATTTTCGGGCCCCTAGCACAGATACGCAGTATTTT.

This rearrangement joins TRBV10-3 to TRBJ2-7, with TRBD1 identical over 11 bases. The CDR3 is 13 amino acids. Germline V lookup: CDR1 ENHRY, CDR2 SYGVKD. V was clipped by 11 bases and J by 5 bases; unmatched bases: 8. CDR3 DNA sequence: TGTGCCTTAGGGACAGGGGGGGTCCACGAGCAGTACTTC. This codes for CALGTGGVHEQYF.

The chain has TRBV15 and TRBJ1-1; D possibly corresponds to TRBD1 (6 bases). Germline V gives CDR1 LNHNV, CDR2 YYDKDF (reference sequence). Trimming took 4 bases from V and 0 from J, leaving 12 bases between them. The CDR3 extends over 15 amino acids. Here the CDR3 reads CATSKSQGMNTEAFF. CDR3 coding DNA: TGTGCCACCAGCAAAAGCCAGGGGATGAACACTGAAGCTTTCTTT.

This clone was counted a few times. The gene calls are TRBV4-2 and TRBJ2-1; D may correspond to TRBD1 or TRBD2 (5 bases each). Germline V gives CDR1 LGHNA, CDR2 YNFKEQ. Trimming cost V 0 bases and J 7 bases, with 19 bases left between them. This CDR3 is built from 17 residues. The CDR3 here is CASSQDFGTLGWNEQFF. DNA of the CDR3: TGTGCCAGCAGCCAAGATTTCGGGACCCTGGGGTGGAATGAGCAGTTCTTC.

This clone was picked up a small number of times. The rearrangement joins TRBV9 to TRBJ2-5; TRBD2 matches at 9 bases. The CDR3 contains 15 residues. V was pared by 3 bases and J by 2 bases, with 5 bases of the junction left unmatched. CDR1 is SGDLS and CDR2 is YYNGEE in the germline V gene. Here the CDR3 reads CASSDSGSRQETQYF. The CDR3 DNA reads as TGTGCCAGCAGCGATAGCGGGAGTAGGCAAGAGACCCAGTACTTC. The entire variable domain, with the rest obtained from reference TRBV9 and TRBJ2-5, is as follows: DSGVTQTPKHLITATGQRVTLRCSPRSGDLSVYWYQQSLDQGLQFLIQYYNGEERAKGNILERFSAQQFPDLHSELNLSSLELGDSALYFCASSDSGSRQETQYFGPGTRLLVL.

The rearrangement links TRBV5-8 to TRBJ1-1; 9 nucleotides line up with TRBD1. Germline V gene lookup returns CDR1 SGHTS and CDR2 YDEGEE. This CDR3 comprises 16 residues. V dropped 0 bases and J dropped 0; count of bases not matched to a gene: 3. This chain's CDR3 is CASSLGTGAMNTEAFF. The CDR3 DNA sequence: TGTGCCAGCAGCTTGGGGACAGGGGCGATGAACACTGAAGCTTTCTTT.

The chain links TRBV10-3 to TRBJ2-3, with 8 bases matching TRBD2. The CDR3 is 14 residues long. The ends lost 11 bases at V and 4 bases at J; junction bases unmatched: 11. Germline CDR1 reads ENHRY; CDR2 reads SYGVKD. The CDR3 loop reads CAASPGGPADTQYF. The CDR3 coding sequence is TGTGCCGCCTCCCCGGGAGGGCCAGCAGATACGCAGTATTTT.

V usage is TRBV5-1 and J usage is TRBJ2-3; possibly TRBD2 for D (6 bases). This CDR3 has 15 amino acids. Trimming cost V 0 bases and J 2 bases, with 10 bases left between them. CDR1 SGHRS and CDR2 YFSETQ come from the germline V gene. The CDR3 is CASSLARDFTDTQYF. The DNA of the CDR3 is TGCGCCAGCAGCTTGGCGCGGGACTTCACAGATACGCAGTATTTT.

This chain uses TRBV6-5 with TRBJ2-3; TRBD1 matches 8 bases. The V gene end was trimmed by 4 bases and the J gene end by 4 bases; junction bases not matched to a gene: 10. This CDR3 spans 16 amino acids. Germline lookup yields CDR1 MNHEY and CDR2 SVGAGI. The CDR3 coding sequence is TGTGCCAGCAGTTCCAGACGGACAGGGCTCCCAGATACGCAGTATTTT. This gives the protein CASSSRRTGLPDTQYF.

In this sample, this clone turned up once. V gene TRBV30 combines with J gene TRBJ1-2; D unresolved. Germline V gives CDR1 GTSNPN, CDR2 SVGIG (reference sequence). Trimming left V 0 bases short and J 3 bases short, with 14 bases between. The CDR3 loop spans 15 amino acids. The CDR3 is CAWSVSGRTYYGYTF. CDR3 bases: TGTGCCTGGAGTGTATCGGGCAGGACCTACTATGGCTACACCTTC.

The chain joins TRBV5-1 to TRBJ2-3, with a weak D call TRBD1 (6 bases). The CDR3 is 13 amino acids. With 2 bases removed from V and 11 bases from J, the gap between germline ends came to 15 bases. The V gene's germline CDR1 is SGHRS and CDR2 YFSETQ. CDR3 DNA: TGCGCCAGCAGCTTAGATACAGGGCAGGTGCAGTATTTT. As protein: CASSLDTGQVQYF.

This sequence joins TRBV16 and TRBJ2-7; TRBD1 aligns across 8 bases. Germline assignment: CDR1 KGHSY and CDR2 FQNENV. V shed 4 bases, J shed 0 bases, and the junction held 5 bases outside the gene matches. The CDR3 extends over 15 amino acids. The chain's CDR3 is CASSPGQGLSYEQYF. The CDR3 DNA reads as TGTGCCAGCAGCCCCGGACAGGGACTCTCCTACGAGCAGTACTTC. Based on the CDR3 plus reference TRBV16 and TRBJ2-7, the full variable domain is GEEVAQTPKHLVRGEGQKAKLYCAPIKGHSYVFWYQQVLKNEFKFLISFQNENVFDETGMPKERFSAKCLPNSPCSLEIQATKLEDSAVYFCASSPGQGLSYEQYFGPGTRLTVT.